The next 21 T cell receptor beta chains were all read from a single sample in a study of T cell changes during pregnancy in multiple sclerosis. TCRdb keeps only in-frame clones here, not all; method: immunoSEQ multiplex PCR. The sample includes roughly 110,000 clones, less than 95% of them seen just once. Material: peripheral blood, obtained before pregnancy. The receptors here all came from a female donor with multiple sclerosis, enrolled in a pregnancy study.

The J gene is TRBJ2-1, the V gene TRBV18; 8 bases match TRBD1. Germline-derived CDR1 and CDR2 are KGHSH and LQKENI. Losses at the gene ends were 2 bases for V and 13 bases for J; bases not matched to a gene: 10. The CDR3 consists of 14 residues. CDR3 DNA: TGTGCCAGCTCACCAGTTAGGGAGACAGGGGAACAGTTCTTC. It codes for CASSPVRETGEQFF.

This chain joins TRBV7-9 and TRBJ1-1, with 9 bases that match TRBD1. The CDR3 runs 17 residues. Germline assignment: CDR1 SEHNR and CDR2 FQNEAQ (reference sequence). V trimming: 3 bases; J trimming: 5 bases; junction bases outside the gene matches: 13. CDR3 residues: CASSFIAGTGYETEAFF. In DNA form, the CDR3 reads TGTGCCAGCAGCTTTATAGCGGGGACAGGGTATGAGACTGAAGCTTTCTTT.

The V and J genes are TRBV6-5 and TRBJ2-7; weak D call: TRBD1 (6 bases). V lost 4 bases, J lost 4 bases, and 14 bases lay in between. This CDR3 is 14 amino acids long. CDR1 is MNHEY, CDR2 SVGAGI, per germline. The CDR3 here is CASSSRDKTYEQYF. The CDR3 DNA reads as TGTGCCAGCAGTTCCCGGGACAAAACTTACGAGCAGTACTTC.

The chain employs TRBV5-6 and TRBJ2-3; 10 bases line up with TRBD2. The J segment lost 8 bases and the V segment lost 4 bases, leaving 7 bases of the junction unmatched. CDR1 is SGHDT, CDR2 YYEEEE, per germline. This CDR3 has 14 amino acids. CDR3 protein: CASSLPPSGGTQYF. CDR3 in DNA: TGTGCCAGCAGCCTCCCCCCTAGCGGGGGTACGCAGTATTTT.

The rearrangement joins TRBV9 to TRBJ2-1, with TRBD1 matching 9 bases. Germline CDR1 reads SGDLS; CDR2 reads YYNGEE. The CDR3 loop spans 14 amino acids. Trimming took 3 bases from V and 7 from J; bases not matched to a gene: 5. CDR3 bases: TGTGCCAGCAGCGCCGTGGACAGGGGTAATGAGCAGTTCTTC. It is translated as CASSAVDRGNEQFF.

This chain links TRBV11-1 with TRBJ2-7, with D perhaps matching TRBD1 (6 bases). Trimming stripped 0 bases from V and 2 bases from J, with 17 bases between. CDR1 is SGHAT and CDR2 is FQDESV in the germline V gene (reference sequence). CDR3 size: 17 residues. The CDR3 DNA reads as TGTGCCAGCAGCTTAGCGCTTTTCCCCGGACAGCCCTACGAGCAGTACTTC. Protein: CASSLALFPGQPYEQYF.

This sequence joins TRBV5-1 and TRBJ2-5; a possible D gene is TRBD1 (6 bases). Trimming removed 0 bases from V and 7 bases from J, with 13 bases in between. Germline CDR1 and CDR2: SGHRS and YFSETQ. This CDR3 contains 14 residues. The chain's CDR3 is CASSLEGQGRTQYF. For the CDR3, the DNA is TGCGCCAGCAGCTTGGAGGGGCAGGGGCGGACCCAGTACTTC. The full variable domain, in which reference TRBV5-1 and TRBJ2-5 provide the parts outside the CDR3, is KAGVTQTPRYLIKTRGQQVTLSCSPISGHRSVSWYQQTPGQGLQFLFEYFSETQRNKGNFPGRFSGRQFSNSRSEMNVSTLELGDSALYLCASSLEGQGRTQYFGPGTRLLVL.

The chain carries TRBV6-1 and TRBJ1-6, with unresolved D. The CDR3 length is 16 residues. CDR1 and CDR2 (germline): MNHNS, SASEGT. Trimming pared 4 bases from V and 7 bases from J, leaving 17 bases between. CDR3 sequence reads: CASSGPPAGRNSPLHF. For the CDR3, the DNA is TGTGCCAGCAGTGGGCCCCCGGCAGGTCGAAATTCACCCCTCCACTTT.

This clone was picked up a small number of times. The J gene is TRBJ2-5, the V gene TRBV5-6; 9 bases match TRBD2. CDR3 length equals 15 residues. The trim removed 0 bases at V and 1 base at J, leaving 1 base unmatched. Germline V gives CDR1 SGHDT, CDR2 YYEEEE. The CDR3 DNA sequence: TGTGCCAGCAGCTTGGGCGGGAGGGCCCAAGAGACCCAGTACTTC. This sequence encodes CASSLGGRAQETQYF.

The rearrangement links TRBV7-2 to TRBJ2-3, with D unresolved. The length of the CDR3 is 13 residues. Germline loops: CDR1 SGHTA, CDR2 FQGNSA. With 4 bases removed from V and 14 bases from J, the gap between germline ends came to 19 bases. CDR3 nucleotides: TGTGCCAGCAGCTCGCGACCCCAAGCCCCAGGGTATTTT. Amino acids: CASSSRPQAPGYF.

The rearrangement joins TRBV18 to TRBJ2-2; weak D call: TRBD1 (5 bases). The CDR3 is 14 residues long. Trimming pared 4 bases from V and 6 bases from J, leaving 12 bases between. Germline CDR1 KGHSH, CDR2 LQKENI. CDR3 DNA sequence: TGTGCCAGCTCACTAAACATACAGGCCGGGGAGCTGTTTTTT. It specifies CASSLNIQAGELFF.

The chain links TRBV29-1 to TRBJ2-2, with 7 bases matching TRBD2. CDR1 SQVTM and CDR2 ANQGSEA come from the germline V gene. CDR3 length equals 15 residues. V trimming: 7 bases; J trimming: 2 bases; junction bases outside the gene matches: 10. Written as DNA, the CDR3 is TGCAGCGCCGCGCGACTAGCTGAAAACACCGGGGAGCTGTTTTTT. This codes for CSAARLAENTGELFF.

This clone was observed a single time. The V and J genes are TRBV7-8 and TRBJ1-5; 7 nucleotides agree with TRBD1. V shed 5 bases, J shed 8 bases, and the junction held 21 bases outside the gene matches. The CDR3 has 18 residues. The germline V gene has CDR1 SGHVS and CDR2 FQNEAQ. The CDR3: CASSHTRGPGGRSKPQHF. DNA of the CDR3: TGTGCCAGCAGCCATACCCGTGGACCAGGGGGACGCTCCAAGCCCCAGCATTTT. Combining the CDR3 with reference TRBV7-8 and TRBJ1-5 gives the whole variable domain GAGVSQSPRYKVAKRGQDVALRCDPISGHVSLFWYQQALGQGPEFLTYFQNEAQLDKSGLPSDRFFAERPEGSVSTLKIQRTQQEDSAVYLCASSHTRGPGGRSKPQHFGDGTRLSIL.

The chain couples TRBV10-3 to TRBJ2-1, with D maybe TRBD2 (7 bases). The CDR3 has 20 residues. CDR1 and CDR2 (germline): ENHRY, SYGVKD. V lost 0 bases and J 0 bases, leaving 21 bases between the germline ends. CDR3 sequence reads: CAISESGGLRPTSSYNEQFF. The CDR3 DNA reads as TGTGCCATCAGTGAGTCCGGGGGGCTTCGACCGACGAGCTCCTACAATGAGCAGTTCTTC.

This clone was detected only once. The V call is TRBV5-1, the J call TRBJ2-3; TRBD1 matches at 10 bases. This CDR3 comprises 16 residues. Unmatched junction bases numbered 1, after V lost 0 bases and J lost 0 bases. Germline V gives CDR1 SGHRS, CDR2 YFSETQ. The CDR3 region has the DNA TGCGCCAGCAGCTTGGGACAGGGGGCTAGCACAGATACGCAGTATTTT. As protein: CASSLGQGASTDTQYF.

The gene calls are TRBV9 and TRBJ1-6; 8 bases fit TRBD1. The CDR3 consists of 14 residues. V gave up 4 bases and J gave up 6 bases; unmatched junction bases: 3. Germline V lookup: CDR1 SGDLS, CDR2 YYNGEE. For the CDR3, the DNA is TGTGCCAGCAGCCCGGGACAGGCTAATTCACCCCTCCACTTT. This translates into CASSPGQANSPLHF.

The V call is TRBV18, the J call TRBJ1-2, with TRBD1 as a possible D gene (5 bases). This CDR3 is built from 13 residues. Germline values: CDR1 KGHSH, CDR2 LQKENI. Trimming shortened V by 5 bases and J by 6 bases, and 13 bases separated the two germline ends. This chain's CDR3 is CASSTTALDGYTF. In nucleotides, the CDR3 is TGTGCCAGCTCAACGACAGCGTTGGATGGCTACACCTTC.

This rearrangement joins TRBV28 to TRBJ1-2; 7 bases are a match to TRBD1. Germline CDR1 and CDR2: MDHEN and SYDVKM. The CDR3 loop spans 12 amino acids. J lost 5 bases, V lost 5 bases, and 2 bases had no gene match. CDR3 nucleotide sequence: TGTGCCAGCAGTACGACAGGGTATGGCTACACCTTC. Protein sequence: CASSTTGYGYTF.

V and J are TRBV11-1 and TRBJ2-2; D possibly corresponds to TRBD2 (6 bases). The CDR3 sequence is 15 residues long. V lost 5 bases and J lost 6, with 16 bases in between. Germline CDR1 SGHAT, CDR2 FQDESV (reference sequence). The CDR3 DNA reads TGTGCCAGCAGCGCTCTCCCGCGGGACCCCGGGGAGCTGTTTTTT. This codes for CASSALPRDPGELFF.

This chain uses TRBV5-1 with TRBJ2-6; D gene uncertain. Germline values: CDR1 SGHRS, CDR2 YFSETQ. The CDR3 extends over 18 amino acids. V lost 0 bases and J 2 bases, leaving 15 bases between the germline ends. The DNA for the CDR3 is TGCGCCAGCAGCTTGGGTGGTATTGGGCAGGCTGGGGCCAACGTCCTGACTTTC. This gives the protein CASSLGGIGQAGANVLTF. Complete variable domain (other parts from reference TRBV5-1 and TRBJ2-6): KAGVTQTPRYLIKTRGQQVTLSCSPISGHRSVSWYQQTPGQGLQFLFEYFSETQRNKGNFPGRFSGRQFSNSRSEMNVSTLELGDSALYLCASSLGGIGQAGANVLTFGAGSRLTVL.

As regards this clone: At the DNA level, this CDR3 is encoded by other sequences in the same sample as well. The chain has TRBV6-4 and TRBJ2-3, with 8 bases aligning to TRBD2. The CDR3 extends over 15 amino acids. From germline, CDR1 is MRHNA and CDR2 SNTAGT. The ends lost 0 bases at V and 4 bases at J; junction bases unmatched: 3. The CDR3 region has the DNA TGTGCCAGCAGTGACTCGGCGGGAGGCCCAGATACGCAGTATTTT. Amino acids: CASSDSAGGPDTQYF.